This is a list of T cell receptor beta chains from one sample in a study of blood T cell repertoires in COVID-19. Data came from immunoSEQ multiplex PCR; TCRdb stores just in-frame clones and leaves some out. The sample contains some 43,000 clones, over 75% of which appear only once. The sequencing input was peripheral blood. Receptors originate from a man aged 35 to 55 with active or convalescent COVID-19. CDR3s include the opening cysteine and the closing phenylalanine or tryptophan. A D gene is named only where the DNA matches it firmly. The listing skips clone size in some rows; elsewhere it reads once, few, many or a size class.

V,J,D,size,CDR3,DNA
TRBV5-1,TRBJ2-3,.,few,CASSLVMGGYTDTQYF,TGCGCCAGCAGTCTTGTAATGGGGGGTTACACAGATACGCAGTATTTT
TRBV5-1,TRBJ2-3,TRBD2,.,CASSSRVAGGLDTQYF,TGCGCCAGCAGCAGCCGGGTGGCGGGAGGGTTAGATACGCAGTATTTT
TRBV15,TRBJ1-4,TRBD1,.,CATSTLSGTGWEKLFF,TGTGCCACCAGCACTCTATCCGGGACAGGGTGGGAAAAACTGTTTTTT
TRBV15,TRBJ2-2,.,.,CATSTRERSNGELFF,TGTGCCACCAGCACCCGGGAGAGGAGCAACGGGGAGCTGTTTTTT
TRBV3-1/TRBV3-2,TRBJ2-7,TRBD1,few,CASSRDSHEQYF,TGTGCCAGCAGCCGGGACAGCCACGAGCAGTACTTC
TRBV3-1/TRBV3-2,TRBJ1-4,TRBD1,.,CASPHGQEDEKLFF,TGTGCCAGCCCCCATGGACAGGAGGATGAAAAACTGTTTTTT
TRBV11-2,TRBJ1-1,.,.,CASSLTSTEAFF,TGTGCCAGCAGCTTAACATCCACTGAAGCTTTCTTT
TRBV27,TRBJ1-2,.,few,CASSASKRNGYTF,TGTGCCAGCAGTGCCAGTAAGAGGAATGGCTACACCTTC
TRBV4-2,TRBJ1-1,.,once,CASSQAGASEAFF,TGTGCCAGCAGCCAAGCAGGGGCTTCTGAAGCTTTCTTT
TRBV18,TRBJ2-3,.,.,CASSPQRTGGDTQYF,TGTGCCAGCTCACCCCAGAGGACCGGGGGAGATACGCAGTATTTT
TRBV6-1,TRBJ1-5,.,.,CASSEVESGRRQPQHF,TGTGCCAGCAGTGAAGTGGAATCAGGGAGGAGACAGCCCCAGCATTTT
TRBV19,TRBJ1-2,TRBD1,once,CASLWDRGPSYGYTF,TGTGCCAGTTTGTGGGACAGGGGGCCGAGCTATGGCTACACCTTC
TRBV5-6,TRBJ1-3,.,.,CASSLGDGNTIYF,TGTGCCAGCAGCCTGGGAGATGGAAACACCATATATTTT
TRBV28,TRBJ1-1,.,.,CATGAEAFF,TGTGCCACCGGGGCTGAAGCTTTCTTT
TRBV24-1,TRBJ2-5,TRBD1,.,CATSDYGQGLQETQYF,TGTGCCACCAGTGATTATGGACAGGGGCTTCAAGAGACCCAGTACTTC
TRBV5-4,TRBJ2-7,.,.,CASSFEPAYEQYF,TGTGCCAGCAGCTTCGAACCCGCGTACGAGCAGTACTTC
TRBV5-5,TRBJ1-1,.,few,CASSSPGFQRTEAFF,TGTGCCAGCAGCTCCCCGGGATTCCAGAGGACTGAAGCTTTCTTT
TRBV20-1,TRBJ2-1,TRBD1,.,CSAGGGQGEGEQFF,TGCAGTGCTGGTGGGGGACAGGGAGAGGGCGAGCAGTTCTTC
TRBV6-5,TRBJ1-1,.,.,CASSYSAGVNTEAFF,TGTGCCAGCAGTTACAGTGCAGGTGTTAACACTGAAGCTTTCTTT
TRBV24-1,TRBJ2-1,.,.,CASQRDHEQFF,TGTGCCAGCCAGCGCGACCATGAGCAGTTCTTC
TRBV5-1,TRBJ1-5,TRBD1,.,CASSPGQDNQPQHF,TGCGCCAGCAGCCCTGGACAGGACAATCAGCCCCAGCATTTT
TRBV18,TRBJ2-3,.,.,CASSPGPTTDTQYF,TGTGCCAGCTCACCTGGGCCGACCACAGATACGCAGTATTTT
TRBV5-4,TRBJ2-7,TRBD2,once,CASSLDSGRAFYEQYF,TGTGCCAGCAGCTTGGATTCCGGGAGGGCCTTCTACGAGCAGTACTTC
TRBV27,TRBJ2-7,.,.,CASSLGDSYEQYF,TGTGCCAGCAGTCTCGGGGACTCCTACGAGCAGTACTTC
TRBV30,TRBJ1-5,TRBD1,.,CAWRAQGARSQPQHF,TGTGCCTGGAGGGCACAGGGGGCGCGGAGTCAGCCCCAGCATTTT
TRBV9,TRBJ2-3,TRBD2,once,CASSPAGGSTDTQYF,TGTGCCAGCAGCCCCGCGGGGGGAAGCACAGATACGCAGTATTTT
TRBV5-1,TRBJ1-2,.,.,CASRYDSYGYTF,TGCGCCAGCAGATACGACAGCTATGGCTACACCTTC
TRBV3-1/TRBV3-2,TRBJ2-3,.,.,CASSQEGGASPISSTDTQYF,TGTGCCAGCAGCCAAGAAGGAGGTGCTAGCCCGATCTCTAGCACAGATACGCAGTATTTT
TRBV27,TRBJ1-1,.,.,CASSLRGRDTEAFF,TGTGCCAGCAGTTTACGGGGTAGGGACACTGAAGCTTTCTTT
TRBV7-9,TRBJ2-1,TRBD2,.,CASSAGLAGVKYNEQFF,TGTGCCAGCAGCGCGGGACTAGCGGGAGTAAAGTACAATGAGCAGTTCTTC
TRBV25-1,TRBJ2-2,TRBD1,.,CASSYPSGQGATGELFF,TGTGCCAGCAGTTATCCTTCGGGACAGGGGGCCACCGGGGAGCTGTTTTTT
TRBV7-8,TRBJ1-5,.,few,CASSRAEGSNQPQHF,TGTGCCAGCAGCCGCGCAGAGGGTAGCAATCAGCCCCAGCATTTT
TRBV24-1,TRBJ2-5,.,.,CATKGGAEETQYF,TGTGCCACCAAGGGGGGGGCGGAAGAGACCCAGTACTTC
TRBV4-1,TRBJ2-3,.,.,CASSPLASTSTDTQYF,TGCGCCAGCAGCCCATTAGCAAGTACCTCCACAGATACGCAGTATTTT
TRBV19,TRBJ2-1,TRBD1,once,CASNSGRDRAYNEQFF,TGTGCCAGTAATTCGGGGAGGGACAGGGCTTACAATGAGCAGTTCTTC
TRBV5-1,TRBJ2-1,TRBD2,.,CASSLAGSSGGYNEQFF,TGCGCCAGCAGCTTGGCTGGTTCTAGCGGGGGTTACAATGAGCAGTTCTTC
TRBV10-3,TRBJ1-2,TRBD1,many,CAISPGQGSPYGYTF,TGTGCCATCAGCCCAGGACAGGGGAGTCCCTATGGCTACACCTTC
TRBV4-2,TRBJ1-4,TRBD1,.,CASSPEKGQGYEKLFF,TGTGCCAGCAGCCCGGAAAAGGGACAGGGGTACGAAAAACTGTTTTTT
TRBV7-2,TRBJ2-3,.,once,CASSLGGISTDTQYF,TGTGCCAGCAGCTTAGGCGGTATTAGCACAGATACGCAGTATTTT
TRBV30,TRBJ1-5,.,.,CAWSFRYNQPQHF,TGTGCCTGGAGTTTCCGGTACAATCAGCCCCAGCATTTT
TRBV28,TRBJ2-3,TRBD2,few,CASSYSWASGRGKGTDTQYF,TGTGCCAGCAGCTACTCATGGGCTAGCGGGAGAGGAAAAGGCACAGATACGCAGTATTTT
TRBV27,TRBJ2-7,TRBD1,.,CASGYRGRSGSYEQYF,TGTGCCAGCGGATACAGGGGGCGCAGCGGTTCCTACGAGCAGTACTTC
TRBV28,TRBJ1-3,.,.,CASTSPGNTIYF,TGTGCCAGCACCTCACCCGGGAACACCATATATTTT
TRBV19,TRBJ2-4,.,.,CASSIGVVKNIQYF,TGTGCCAGTAGTATTGGAGTAGTCAAAAACATTCAGTACTTC
TRBV5-4,TRBJ2-5,.,.,CASSGQTGMEEETQYF,TGTGCCAGCAGCGGGCAGACGGGGATGGAGGAAGAGACCCAGTACTTC
TRBV19,TRBJ2-1,.,.,CASSILDTYNEQFF,TGTGCCAGTAGTATATTGGACACCTACAATGAGCAGTTCTTC
TRBV5-4,TRBJ2-1,.,.,CASSRDLEQFF,TGTGCCAGCAGCCGGGACTTGGAGCAGTTCTTC